These 14 T cell receptor beta chains came from one sample sequenced in a study of OX40 agonist ivuxolimab in advanced cancers. Sequencing used immunoSEQ multiplex PCR; TCRdb keeps in-frame clones, though not all of them. The sample has tens of thousands of clones, more than 85% seen once; the top ten hold around 30%. Sequenced material: CD4+ or CD8+ T cells sorted from blood, taken in a trial of the OX40 agonist ivuxolimab. The receptors come from an adult with an advanced solid tumor such as melanoma, head and neck, liver or kidney cancer.

The chain carries TRBV7-6 and TRBJ2-7; 7 positions match TRBD2. The V gene's germline CDR1 is SGHVS and CDR2 FNYEAQ. V lost 4 bases and J lost 3; bases outside the gene matches: 3. The CDR3 runs to 13 residues. CDR3 nucleotides: TGTGCCAGCAGCTCCCGGGAGGACTACGAGCAGTACTTC. It codes for CASSSREDYEQYF.

This clone was observed a few times. The chain uses TRBV19 and TRBJ2-7; 7 positions agree with TRBD1. Germline V gives CDR1 LNHDA, CDR2 SQIVND (reference sequence). Unmatched junction bases numbered 23, after V lost 8 bases and J lost 7 bases. CDR3 length: 17 residues. In DNA form, the CDR3 reads TGTGCCAGTCGACCCCAGAGCGAGACAGGGCCTGGGGGAGAGCAGTACTTC. Protein sequence: CASRPQSETGPGGEQYF.

This sequence joins TRBV19 and TRBJ2-3, with 7 bases aligning to TRBD1. The CDR3 consists of 15 residues. Germline assignment: CDR1 LNHDA and CDR2 SQIVND (reference sequence). J gave up 0 bases and V 5 bases, and 5 bases lay outside the gene matches. The CDR3 region is CASSDTGASTDTQYF. The CDR3 DNA is TGTGCCAGTAGTGATACAGGGGCGAGCACAGATACGCAGTATTTT.

This chain joins TRBV11-2 and TRBJ2-2; weak D call: TRBD1 (5 bases). The ends were cut back, 2 bases at V and 4 bases at J, with 14 bases in the middle. This CDR3 has 16 residues. Germline CDR1 is SGHAT and CDR2 is FQNNGV. The CDR3 nucleotides read TGTGCCAGCAGCTTAACGGCAGGGTCGACCACCGGGGAGCTGTTTTTT. Protein: CASSLTAGSTTGELFF.

This CDR3 reads CASSLETGAVRGNTIYF. CDR3 DNA: TGTGCCAGCAGCCTGGAGACAGGGGCCGTCAGAGGAAACACCATATATTTT. The chain uses TRBV5-6 and TRBJ1-3; 8 bases are a match to TRBD1. Germline CDR1 reads SGHDT; CDR2 reads YYEEEE. The ends lost 4 bases at V and 4 bases at J; junction bases unmatched: 13. This CDR3 is built from 17 residues. The entire variable domain, with the rest obtained from reference TRBV5-6 and TRBJ1-3, is as follows: DAGVTQSPTHLIKTRGQQVTLRCSPKSGHDTVSWYQQALGQGPQFIFQYYEEEERQRGNFPDRFSGHQFPNYSSELNVNALLLGDSALYLCASSLETGAVRGNTIYFGEGSWLTVV.

The chain joins TRBV7-9 to TRBJ2-5; tentative D call: TRBD2 (5 bases). This CDR3 contains 13 residues. Looked up from germline, CDR1 is SEHNR and CDR2 is FQNEAQ (reference sequence). Trimming removed 7 bases from V and 4 bases from J, with 13 bases in between. This CDR3 is CASTSGRGETQYF. The CDR3 coding sequence is TGTGCCAGCACCTCGGGCCGGGGAGAGACCCAGTACTTC.

This chain uses TRBV9 with TRBJ2-3; D gene uncertain. V was clipped by 1 base and J by 2 bases, with 5 bases between them. The CDR3 sequence is 13 residues long. Germline V gives CDR1 SGDLS, CDR2 YYNGEE. The CDR3 nucleotides are TGTGCCAGCAGCGTACCACCCACAGATACGCAGTATTTT. The encoded protein is CASSVPPTDTQYF.

The chain recombines TRBV19 with TRBJ2-5; D gene ambiguous. CDR3 length: 13 amino acids. Germline V gene lookup returns CDR1 LNHDA and CDR2 SQIVND (reference sequence). V was cut by 6 bases and J by 2 bases, with 10 bases left in between. In DNA, the CDR3 is TGTGCCAGTAGGGTCGGGTCACAAGAGACCCAGTACTTC. Encoded protein: CASRVGSQETQYF.

This clone was observed a single time. CDR3 in DNA: TGTGCCAGCAGCTTGGAGGGGGGGCCCAAGAATGAGCAGTTCTTC. Its protein is CASSLEGGPKNEQFF. The chain employs TRBV5-5 and TRBJ2-1; a possible D gene is TRBD2 (7 bases). The ends were cut back, 0 bases at V and 7 bases at J, with 14 bases in the middle. Per germline, CDR1 SGHKS and CDR2 YYEKEE (reference sequence). The CDR3 runs to 15 residues.

The chain employs TRBV7-9 and TRBJ1-4; D remains unclear. This CDR3 region has 14 residues. CDR1 SEHNR and CDR2 FQNEAQ come from the germline V gene (reference sequence). V was shortened by 1 base and J by 4 bases, with 7 bases between the two germline ends. The CDR3 region has the DNA TGTGCCAGCAGCTTAGTACAGCTTAATGAAAAACTGTTTTTT. It specifies CASSLVQLNEKLFF.

V gene TRBV28 combines with J gene TRBJ1-1; no clear D. Germline values: CDR1 MDHEN, CDR2 SYDVKM. V gave up 3 bases and J gave up 2 bases, with 4 bases separating them. CDR3 length equals 12 residues. The CDR3: CASSLGNTEAFF. CDR3 DNA sequence: TGTGCCAGCAGTTTGGGTAACACTGAAGCTTTCTTT.

The V call is TRBV10-3, the J call TRBJ2-7; D unresolved. V was trimmed by 4 bases and J by 3 bases, leaving 7 bases between them. The CDR3 is 12 amino acids. CDR1 and CDR2 (germline): ENHRY, SYGVKD. The CDR3 nucleotides read TGTGCCATCAGTGTAGAGGACTACGAGCAGTACTTC. Amino acid sequence: CAISVEDYEQYF.

V usage is TRBV10-2 and J usage is TRBJ2-5; TRBD2 matches at 8 bases. Germline values: CDR1 WSHSY, CDR2 SAAADI. The V and J ends lost 3 bases and 5 bases, in that order; junction bases with no gene match: 11. This CDR3 contains 16 residues. CDR3 protein: CASSERRGGGGETQYF. The CDR3 DNA reads as TGCGCCAGCAGTGAACGGCGCGGGGGCGGGGGGGAGACCCAGTACTTC.

V gene TRBV19 combines with J gene TRBJ2-2; 7 bases map to TRBD2. CDR1 and CDR2 (germline): LNHDA, SQIVND (reference sequence). J was trimmed by 0 bases and V by 7 bases; bases with no gene match: 2. CDR3 length equals 14 residues. The CDR3 DNA sequence: TGTGCCAGTATCCTAGCGGCGAACACCGGGGAGCTGTTTTTT. Encoded protein: CASILAANTGELFF. The variable domain in full, completed from reference TRBV19 and TRBJ2-2, reads DGGITQSPKYLFRKEGQNVTLSCEQNLNHDAMYWYRQDPGQGLRLIYYSQIVNDFQKGDIAEGYSVSREKKESFPLTVTSAQKNPTAFYLCASILAANTGELFFGEGSRLTVL.